These 15 T cell receptor beta chains came from one sample sequenced in a study of spatial heterogeneity in lung cancer (dated by TCRdb to about 2019). Library preparation used 5' RACE. TCRdb names NextSeq 500 as the instrument used. TCRdb ran its own pipeline on the public reads, namely fastp trimming at Q25 and MiXCR clone calling, and kept in-frame beta chains. For every CDR3 protein sequence, its rows merge into one entry that carries the most common genes and DNA. Here the sample has around 11,000 distinct CDR3 sequences; roughly 3.5% occur a single time. Around half of the sample comes from the top ten. Interpreted using the paper, the time point label stands for: sample taken at primary tumor resection. TCR sequencing used whole RNA extracted from tumor and nontumor lung tissue, or from cryopreserved PBMC samples, without cell sorting. This specimen was PBMCs, taken at surgery. The receptor set was obtained from a female donor with early-stage non-small cell lung cancer.

This clonotype was counted many times. One junction end disagrees with the germline gene, perhaps due to a read error. Since the library was made to target alpha chains, this beta chain is a stray read and its abundance is not meaningful. The CDR3 nucleotides are TGTGCCGCCGGACTGAGAGGGGGCAGCTTC. This sequence encodes CAAGLRGGSF. The chain carries TRBV6-2 or TRBV6-3 and TRBJ2-7; TRBD1 matches at 7 bases. This CDR3 comprises 10 residues. Germline values: CDR1 MNHEY, CDR2 SVGEGT.

This clonotype has at least ten counts. For a library built for alpha chains, this beta chain is a stray read; little rests on its size. The rearrangement joins TRBV6-5 to TRBJ2-6; possibly TRBD1 for D (6 bases). Trimming took off 6 bases at V and 0 bases at J, with 24 bases between the two ends. Germline CDR1 and CDR2: MNHEY and SVGAGI. The CDR3 spans 20 residues. The CDR3: CASRGAEEPGPSSGANVLTF. CDR3 sequence (DNA): TGTGCCAGCAGGGGGGCAGAGGAACCGGGACCAAGCTCTGGGGCCAACGTCCTGACTTTC.

This clonotype occurred many times. A library made for alpha chains picked up this beta chain off target, so its size means little. The chain links TRBV10-3 to TRBJ2-7; tentative D call: TRBD2 (6 bases). The CDR3 extends over 15 amino acids. Germline assignment: CDR1 ENHRY and CDR2 SYGVKD. Trimming cost V 3 bases and J 6 bases, with 18 bases left between them. CDR3 amino acids: CAISEGTGERGEQYF. The CDR3, as DNA: TGTGCCATCAGTGAAGGGACGGGAGAAAGGGGCGAGCAGTACTTC.

This clonotype occurred many times. This beta chain slipped into a library made for alpha chains as a stray read, so its size is not meaningful. The chain employs TRBV28 and TRBJ2-3; a weak D match, TRBD2 (5 bases). The CDR3 contains 17 residues. From germline, CDR1 is MDHEN and CDR2 SYDVKM. Trimming shortened V by 6 bases and J by 0 bases, and 19 bases separated the two germline ends. The CDR3 DNA follows: TGTGCCAGCAGGCCCCTACTAGTGATGGGGAGCACAGATACGCAGTATTTT. The encoded protein is CASRPLLVMGSTDTQYF.

This clonotype was counted at least ten times. This beta chain appears as a stray read in a library generated for alpha chains; its size is not informative. The chain links TRBV18 to TRBJ2-3, with TRBD2 matching 10 bases. The V gene end was trimmed by 2 bases and the J gene end by 3 bases; junction bases not matched to a gene: 2. Looked up from germline, CDR1 is KGHSH and CDR2 is LQKENI. CDR3 length equals 15 residues. CDR3 sequence: CASSPTSGTTDTQYF. CDR3 in DNA: TGTGCCAGCTCACCAACTAGCGGGACAACAGATACGCAGTATTTT.

At least ten counts were recorded for this clonotype. This beta chain was picked up by a library intended for alpha chains and is off target, so its count carries little meaning. The chain couples TRBV20-1 to TRBJ1-1; unclear D gene. CDR1 and CDR2 (germline): DFQATT, SNEGSKA (reference sequence). V gave up 0 bases and J gave up 3 bases, with 14 bases separating them. CDR3 length: 15 residues. The DNA of the CDR3 is TGCAGTGCTAGAGAAGGTGGCACCTCTTACACTGAAGCTTTCTTT. This encodes CSAREGGTSYTEAFF.

Many counts were recorded for this clonotype. A library made for alpha chains picked up this beta chain off target, so its size means little. The chain has TRBV7-2 and TRBJ2-3; a possible D gene is TRBD2 (6 bases). Per the germline V gene, CDR1 is SGHTA and CDR2 is FQGNSA. V was clipped by 5 bases and J by 0 bases, with 9 bases between them. This CDR3 comprises 14 residues. The CDR3 region has the DNA TGTGCCAGCAGCGCGGGATATAGCACAGATACGCAGTATTTT. This codes for CASSAGYSTDTQYF.

This clonotype showed up many times. This beta chain is off target for a library built for alpha chains, so its abundance means little. The chain uses TRBV6-2 or TRBV6-3 and TRBJ2-7; D possibly corresponds to TRBD2 (5 bases). The CDR3 length is 13 residues. Germline V gives CDR1 MNHEY, CDR2 SVGEGT. Deletions cut 5 bases from V and 7 bases from J, with 15 bases between. The CDR3 region has the DNA TGTGCCAGCAGTAACGCGGGTGTCGGGGAGCAGTACTTC. Amino acid sequence: CASSNAGVGEQYF.

Comments on this clonotype: Because this beta chain is a stray read in a library intended to capture alpha chains, its abundance should not be given much weight. This chain joins TRBV7-2 and TRBJ1-6; D not resolved. The CDR3 length is 15 residues. Trimming stripped 1 base from V and 5 bases from J, with 9 bases between. Germline V gives CDR1 SGHTA, CDR2 FQGNSA. CDR3: CASSLVRENNSPLHF. CDR3 DNA: TGTGCCAGCAGCTTAGTCCGGGAGAATAATTCACCCCTCCACTTT.

This clonotype has a handful of counts. An end of the junction differs from the germline gene, which may be a read error. With the library built for alpha chains, this beta chain is off target and its frequency is not meaningful. The chain recombines TRBV7-9 with TRBJ1-3, with 7 positions matching TRBD1. This CDR3 comprises 15 residues. The V gene's germline CDR1 is SEHNR and CDR2 FQNEAQ (reference sequence). CDR3 nucleotides: TGTGCCGGCAGCGAACCCCCAGGGGGTGGAAACACCATATATTTT. As protein: CAGSEPPGGGNTIYF. The variable domain in full, with the rest retrieved from reference TRBV7-9 and TRBJ1-3, is DTGVSQNPRHKITKRGQNVTFRCDPISEHNRLYWYRQTLGQGPEFLTYFQNEAQLEKSRLLSDRFSAERPKGSFSTLEIQRTEQGDSAMYLCAGSEPPGGGNTIYFGEGSWLTVV.

This clonotype was counted many times. This beta chain represents an off-target read in a library built for alpha chains; its size is of limited meaning. The V and J genes are TRBV20-1 and TRBJ2-7, with a tentative D call TRBD1 (6 bases). The CDR3 has 14 residues. Per germline, CDR1 DFQATT and CDR2 SNEGSKA (reference sequence). With 5 bases removed from V and 2 bases from J, the gap between germline ends came to 16 bases. The DNA of the CDR3 is TGCAGTGCTGCCACAGGGTATGGGCCCTACGAGCAGTACTTC. It codes for CSAATGYGPYEQYF.

This clonotype showed up many times. This beta chain is a stray sequence in a library constructed for alpha chains; its clone size is not meaningful. The V call is TRBV27, the J call TRBJ2-7; D gene uncertain. This CDR3 is 13 amino acids long. Germline V lookup: CDR1 MNHEY, CDR2 SMNVEV (reference sequence). V was clipped by 4 bases and J by 7 bases, with 14 bases between them. The CDR3 sequence: CASSYSAESEQYF. The CDR3 DNA reads TGTGCCAGCAGTTACAGCGCCGAATCGGAGCAGTACTTC.

This clonotype was counted at least ten times. Because this beta chain is a stray read in a library intended to capture alpha chains, its abundance should not be given much weight. The chain joins TRBV27 to TRBJ2-2; the match to TRBD1 covers 8 bases. Germline V gene lookup returns CDR1 MNHEY and CDR2 SMNVEV (reference sequence). CDR3 size: 13 residues. V lost 3 bases and J lost 7; bases outside the gene matches: 1. The CDR3 sequence: CASSFGTGGELFF. As DNA, the CDR3 is TGTGCCAGCAGTTTTGGGACAGGCGGGGAGCTGTTTTTT.

This clonotype came up many times. As an off-target read in a library built for alpha chains, this beta chain has a frequency of little significance. V usage is TRBV7-9 and J usage is TRBJ2-1; 8 bases line up with TRBD1. Trimming cost V 4 bases and J 9 bases; bases outside gene matches: 14. The CDR3 length is 16 residues. In germline, CDR1 is SEHNR, CDR2 FQNEAQ (reference sequence). For the CDR3, the DNA is TGTGCCAGCAGCTCCCCCCCGGACAGGGTAGTTGTTGAGCAGTTCTTC. It is translated as CASSSPPDRVVVEQFF.

This clonotype was detected a few times. The size of this beta chain means little, since it is a stray read in a library made for alpha chains. The rearrangement links TRBV5-1 to TRBJ2-5, with 9 bases that match TRBD2. The junction had 8 bases not matched to a gene; V was cut back by 0 bases and J by 5 bases. The length of the CDR3 is 16 residues. Germline-derived CDR1 and CDR2 are SGHRS and YFSETQ. The CDR3 nucleotides are TGCGCCAGCAGCTTGGAGGCGGGAGGGCCGGATGAGACCCAGTACTTC. This sequence encodes CASSLEAGGPDETQYF.